The present T cell receptor (beta chain) was sequenced within a study of T cell responses to AZD1222 COVID-19 vaccine. Profiling relied on immunoSEQ multiplex PCR, and the TCRdb table lists in-frame clones only, not all of them. The sample yields 130,000 to 150,000 clones, over 75% seen once. This material consisted of peripheral blood, taken on day 0 of AZD1222 vaccination. This clonotype was obtained from an adult in good health.

The CDR3 nucleotides are TGTGCCAGTAGGACGGGTAACGAGCAGTACTTC. Its protein product is CASRTGNEQYF. The chain carries TRBV19 and TRBJ2-7, with no clear D. In germline, CDR1 is LNHDA, CDR2 SQIVND (reference sequence). This CDR3 comprises 11 residues. With 6 bases removed from V and 5 bases from J, the gap between germline ends came to 8 bases.